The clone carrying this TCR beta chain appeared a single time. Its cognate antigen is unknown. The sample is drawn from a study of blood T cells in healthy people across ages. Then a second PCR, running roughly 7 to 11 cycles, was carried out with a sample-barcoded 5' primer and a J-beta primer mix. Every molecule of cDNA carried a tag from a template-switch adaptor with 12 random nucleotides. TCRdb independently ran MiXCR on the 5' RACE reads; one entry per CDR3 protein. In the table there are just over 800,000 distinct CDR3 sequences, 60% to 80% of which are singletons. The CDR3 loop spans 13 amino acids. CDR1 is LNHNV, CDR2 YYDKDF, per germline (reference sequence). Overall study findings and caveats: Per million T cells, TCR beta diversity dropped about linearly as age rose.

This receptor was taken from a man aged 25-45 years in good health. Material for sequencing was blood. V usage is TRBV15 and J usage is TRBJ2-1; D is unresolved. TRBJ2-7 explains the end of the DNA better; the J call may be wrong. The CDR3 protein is CATSRTPYNEQYF. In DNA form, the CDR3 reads TGTGCCACCAGCAGGACCCCCTACAATGAGCAGTACTTC.